These 9 T cell receptor beta chains were all obtained from the same sample, sequenced in a study of blood T cell repertoires in COVID-19. Assay used: immunoSEQ multiplex PCR; TCRdb lists only in-frame clones, some missing. This sample has some 370,000 clones, with 89% found just once. Material for sequencing was peripheral blood. The receptors were sampled from a man aged 40-49 years with acute or convalescent COVID-19.

V is TRBV7-9 and J is TRBJ1-6, with 10 nucleotides matching TRBD1. The CDR3 covers 15 residues. Trimming cost V 5 bases and J 9 bases; bases outside gene matches: 7. CDR1 is SEHNR, CDR2 FQNEAQ, per germline (reference sequence). CDR3 DNA sequence: TGTGCCAGCAGCGCGGACAGGGGGGTGACTTCACCCCTCCACTTT. Translated: CASSADRGVTSPLHF.

The chain links TRBV15 to TRBJ1-5; D is undetermined. This CDR3 has 14 amino acids. Germline lookup yields CDR1 LNHNV and CDR2 YYDKDF (reference sequence). Trimming took off 1 base at V and 0 bases at J, with 4 bases between the two ends. CDR3: CATSRVSSNQPQHF. DNA for the CDR3: TGTGCCACCAGCAGAGTATCTAGCAATCAGCCCCAGCATTTT.

CDR3 protein: CASSAQQNSGNTIYF. The CDR3 nucleotides read TGTGCCAGCAGCGCGCAACAGAATTCTGGAAACACCATATATTTT. The rearrangement links TRBV13 to TRBJ1-3; unclear D gene. V lost 5 bases, J lost 1 base, and 12 bases lay in between. Germline values: CDR1 PRHDT, CDR2 FYEKMQ (reference sequence). This CDR3 comprises 15 residues.

The V gene is TRBV9, the J gene TRBJ1-2; the D gene is possibly TRBD1 (6 bases). The CDR3 has 15 amino acids. Trimming left V 3 bases short and J 2 bases short, with 14 bases between. Germline loops: CDR1 SGDLS, CDR2 YYNGEE. The chain's CDR3 is CASSARGTQNYGYTF. CDR3 in DNA: TGTGCCAGCAGCGCCAGGGGTACACAAAACTATGGCTACACCTTC.

The chain recombines TRBV30 with TRBJ1-2; TRBD1 matches 8 bases. This CDR3 is 15 amino acids long. Trimming cost V 0 bases and J 8 bases; bases outside gene matches: 11. CDR1 is GTSNPN and CDR2 is SVGIG in the germline V gene (reference sequence). CDR3 sequence reads: CAWSVLSGGIRGYTF. The CDR3 coding sequence is TGTGCCTGGAGTGTACTATCAGGGGGCATCCGCGGCTACACCTTC. The full variable domain, rest sourced from reference TRBV30 and TRBJ1-2, is SQTIHQWPATLVQPVGSPLSLECTVEGTSNPNLYWYRQAAGRGLQLLFYSVGIGQISSEVPQNLSASRPQDRQFILSSKKLLLSDSGFYLCAWSVLSGGIRGYTFGSGTRLTVV.

The rearrangement uses TRBV6-1 and TRBJ1-1; 7 bases fit TRBD1. Trimming at V came to 2 bases and at J to 2 bases, leaving 5 bases not matched to a gene. The CDR3 consists of 15 residues. Germline CDR1 is MNHNS and CDR2 is SASEGT. CDR3 bases: TGTGCCAGCAGTGAAATACAGGGGAGAAACACTGAAGCTTTCTTT. Protein sequence: CASSEIQGRNTEAFF.

The V and J genes are TRBV4-1 and TRBJ1-5, with D maybe TRBD1 (5 bases). V lost 0 bases to trimming and J lost 4 bases, with 13 bases between them. Looked up from germline, CDR1 is MGHRA and CDR2 is YSYEKL. The CDR3 is made up of 16 amino acids. The CDR3 nucleotides are TGCGCCAGCAGCCAAGATGGTCGACGGACAAATCAGCCCCAGCATTTT. Translating gives CASSQDGRRTNQPQHF.

The V call is TRBV6-5, the J call TRBJ1-6; tentative D call: TRBD1 (6 bases). The CDR3 is 15 amino acids. Germline V gives CDR1 MNHEY, CDR2 SVGAGI. V lost 5 bases to trimming and J lost 6 bases, with 14 bases between them. CDR3 protein: CASSSRGAINSPLHF. In nucleotides, the CDR3 is TGTGCCAGCAGTAGCCGGGGGGCGATTAATTCACCCCTCCACTTT.

This sequence joins TRBV28 and TRBJ1-4; 7 nucleotides align to TRBD1. Germline CDR1 and CDR2: MDHEN and SYDVKM. Germline trimming cut 4 bases from V and 7 bases from J; bases unmatched to any gene: 0. The CDR3 is 12 residues long. The CDR3 region has the DNA TGTGCCAGCAGTTACAGGGGTGAAAAACTGTTTTTT. Translating gives CASSYRGEKLFF. Drawing the rest from reference TRBV28 and TRBJ1-4, the complete variable domain is DVKVTQSSRYLVKRTGEKVFLECVQDMDHENMFWYRQDPGLGLRLIYFSYDVKMKEKGDIPEGYSVSREKKERFSLILESASTNQTSMYLCASSYRGEKLFFGSGTQLSVL.